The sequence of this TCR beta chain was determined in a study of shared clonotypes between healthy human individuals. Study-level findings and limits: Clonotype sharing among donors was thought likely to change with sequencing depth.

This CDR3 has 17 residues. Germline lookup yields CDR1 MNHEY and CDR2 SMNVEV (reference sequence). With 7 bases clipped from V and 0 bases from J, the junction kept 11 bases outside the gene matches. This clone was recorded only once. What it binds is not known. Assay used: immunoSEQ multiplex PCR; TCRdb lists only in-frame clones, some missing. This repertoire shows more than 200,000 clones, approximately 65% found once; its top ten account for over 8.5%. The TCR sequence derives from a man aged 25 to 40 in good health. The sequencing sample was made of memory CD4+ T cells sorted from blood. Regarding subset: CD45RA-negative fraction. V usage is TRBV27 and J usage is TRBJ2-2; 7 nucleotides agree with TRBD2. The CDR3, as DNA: TGTGCCAGCATGGCCGGGCGGGAGATACCGAACACCGGGGAGCTGTTTTTT. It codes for CASMAGREIPNTGELFF.